This is a list of T cell receptor beta chains from one sample in a study of shared clonotypes between healthy human individuals. Libraries were prepared by immunoSEQ multiplex PCR; TCRdb keeps only in-frame clonotypes and omits some of them. This table has roughly 1 million clones, approximately 80% appearing once. The source material was memory CD4+ T cells from PBMCs. The receptor set was obtained from a young man in good health. Some clones in this sample may be carry-over from other donors' samples. CDR3s include the opening cysteine and the closing phenylalanine or tryptophan. The D gene is left open where the match is weak. Clone size appears in some rows only: once, few, many, or a class for an expanded clone.

abundance	d_gene	v_gene	j_gene	CDR3nt	CDR3aa
NA	TRBD1	TRBV30	TRBJ1-5	TGTGCCTGGAGCCTTGGGACAGGCGGTCAGCCCCAGCATTTT	CAWSLGTGGQPQHF
NA	NA	TRBV2	TRBJ2-3	TGTGCCAGCAGTGAATACGGTAACGGAGCAACAGATACGCAGTATTTT	CASSEYGNGATDTQYF
NA	NA	TRBV4-2	TRBJ1-3	TGTGCCAGCAGCCGGGGGGACCCCCTGAGCTCTGGAAACACCATATATTTT	CASSRGDPLSSGNTIYF
NA	NA	TRBV10-3	TRBJ1-1	TGTGCCATCAGTGCGGGGGACTACGGCGGCACTGAAGCTTTCTTT	CAISAGDYGGTEAFF
NA	NA	TRBV28	TRBJ2-7	TGTGCCAGCAGTTTTAGGGCAGGGTTTGAATTTAGGTCCTACGAGCAGTACTTC	CASSFRAGFEFRSYEQYF
NA	NA	TRBV2	TRBJ1-1	TGTGCCAGCAGTCCCGGGACTCCAAAAGCTTTCTTT	CASSPGTPKAFF
NA	NA	TRBV6-1	TRBJ2-7	TGTGCCAGCAGTGAAATCGGAGGGCTCGCATACGAGCAGTACTTC	CASSEIGGLAYEQYF
NA	NA	TRBV2	TRBJ1-2	TGTGCCAGCAGTGGACAGGAGGACTATGGCTACACCTTC	CASSGQEDYGYTF
NA	NA	TRBV5-1	TRBJ2-3	TGCGCCAGCAGCTTGTTGTCGGACCCTAGCACAGATACGCAGTATTTT	CASSLLSDPSTDTQYF
NA	NA	TRBV30	TRBJ2-1	TGTGCCTGGAGTGACCTCCTCAATGAGCAGTTCTTC	CAWSDLLNEQFF
many	NA	TRBV29-1	TRBJ1-2	TGCAGCGTTGAATGGCTTAGGGGGGACTCGACCCCTGGCACCTTC	CSVEWLRGDSTPGTF
once	TRBD1	TRBV15	TRBJ2-4	TGTGCCACCAGCACCACTGGGGACAGGATGACCTTAGCCAAAAACATTCAGTACTTC	CATSTTGDRMTLAKNIQYF
NA	TRBD2	TRBV19	TRBJ2-6	TGTGCCAGCAGGACTAGCGGGAGGGCTGGGGCCAACGTCCTGACTTTC	CASRTSGRAGANVLTF
NA	TRBD1	TRBV19	TRBJ2-2	TGTGCCAACCCTGACGGGACAGGGAACACCGGGGAGCTGTTTTTT	CANPDGTGNTGELFF
NA	TRBD1	TRBV7-6	TRBJ2-1	TGTGCCAGCAGCTCCGGACAGGGATCCTACAATGAGCAGTTCTTC	CASSSGQGSYNEQFF
NA	TRBD2	TRBV4-2	TRBJ2-7	TGTGCCAGCAGCCTACTAGCGGACGGCACCTACGAGCAGTACTTC	CASSLLADGTYEQYF
NA	NA	TRBV2	TRBJ1-5	TGTGCCAGCGCCGCCGCCAAGGGCCATCAGCCCCAGCATTTT	CASAAAKGHQPQHF
few	NA	TRBV27	TRBJ2-5	TGTGCCAGCAAGACAGGCCGACGGGAGACCCAGTACTTC	CASKTGRRETQYF
NA	NA	TRBV7-2	TRBJ2-7	TGTGCCAGCAGCCGCAGCCCACCTACCTACGAGCAGTACTTC	CASSRSPPTYEQYF
NA	NA	TRBV7-9	TRBJ1-2	TGTGCCAGCAGCTTAACGGGTGAAAATGGCTACACCTTC	CASSLTGENGYTF
NA	NA	TRBV7-8	TRBJ1-4	TGTGCCAGCAGCTTAGAGAGGACTATGCCTAATGAAAAACTGTTTTTT	CASSLERTMPNEKLFF
NA	TRBD2	TRBV10-2	TRBJ2-1	TGCGCCAGCACGACTAGCGGGAGGGGCAATGAGCAGTTCTTC	CASTTSGRGNEQFF
NA	TRBD1	TRBV15	TRBJ1-3	TGTGCCACCAGCAGAGGGATCCAAGACAGGGCTGGAAACACCATATATTTT	CATSRGIQDRAGNTIYF
NA	NA	TRBV11-2	TRBJ2-7	TGTGCCAGCAGCTCCTCCCGCCTGGATCCACTTTACTTC	CASSSSRLDPLYF
NA	NA	TRBV25-1	TRBJ1-5	TGTGCCAGCAGTGAATCAGGAGGACAGTATCAGCCCCAGCATTTT	CASSESGGQYQPQHF
NA	TRBD1	TRBV5-1	TRBJ1-5	TGCGCCAGCAGACCAGACAGGGGCAGTCAGCCCCAGCATTTT	CASRPDRGSQPQHF
NA	NA	TRBV5-1	TRBJ2-2	TGCGCCAGCAGCTTAGGGGGAGGCATCGGGGAGCTGTTTTTT	CASSLGGGIGELFF
NA	TRBD2	TRBV15	TRBJ2-1	TGTGCCACCAGCACGGGACTAGCGGGAGCCATAGACTACAATGAGCAGTTCTTC	CATSTGLAGAIDYNEQFF
NA	NA	TRBV2	TRBJ2-3	TGTGCCAGCAGTGTCGTCTTAGCGGTCTCAGGGGATACGCAGTATTTT	CASSVVLAVSGDTQYF
NA	TRBD2	TRBV5-1	TRBJ2-7	TGCGCCAGCAGCCCAGCGGGGTCGGCGGTCTACGAGCAGTACTTC	CASSPAGSAVYEQYF
NA	NA	TRBV29-1	TRBJ2-7	TGCAGCGCCGGGTCGAGCTACGAGCAGTACTTC	CSAGSSYEQYF
NA	NA	TRBV2	TRBJ2-5	TGTGCCAGCAGTCCGAGTGAGACCCAGTACTTC	CASSPSETQYF
once	TRBD1	TRBV30	TRBJ1-6	TGTGCCTGGAGTCGACGACAGGGGAATAATTCACCCCTCCACTTT	CAWSRRQGNNSPLHF
NA	TRBD2	TRBV10-3	TRBJ2-7	TGTGCCATCAGTGAAGGACTAGGGCGAACCTACGAGCAGTACTTC	CAISEGLGRTYEQYF
NA	NA	TRBV5-1	TRBJ2-3	TGCGCCAGCAGCTTGCCGGACAGCTACTCGGATACGCAGTATTTT	CASSLPDSYSDTQYF
NA	NA	TRBV2	TRBJ1-1	TGTGCCAGCAGTGATGTGGGGGGAGCTTTCTTT	CASSDVGGAFF
NA	TRBD2	TRBV11-2	TRBJ2-7	TGTGCCAGCAGCGCCCGGACTAGCGGTTCCTACGAGCAGTACTTC	CASSARTSGSYEQYF
NA	NA	TRBV11-3	TRBJ2-3	TGTGCCAGCAGCTGGGGGATGGGCGCAGATACGCAGTATTTT	CASSWGMGADTQYF
NA	NA	TRBV28	TRBJ2-7	TGTGCCAGCAGTTTCAGTAGGACGGCCTCCTACGAGCAGTACTTC	CASSFSRTASYEQYF
many	NA	TRBV28	TRBJ1-1	TGTGCCAGCACCAGAGGACAGTTGATTGGAGCTTTCTTT	CASTRGQLIGAFF
NA	NA	TRBV28	TRBJ2-7	TGTGCCAGCGGACTCTCCTACGAGCAGTACTTC	CASGLSYEQYF
once	NA	TRBV2	TRBJ2-5	TGTGCCAGCAGCCGAGGACTCGAAGGGACCCAGTACTTC	CASSRGLEGTQYF